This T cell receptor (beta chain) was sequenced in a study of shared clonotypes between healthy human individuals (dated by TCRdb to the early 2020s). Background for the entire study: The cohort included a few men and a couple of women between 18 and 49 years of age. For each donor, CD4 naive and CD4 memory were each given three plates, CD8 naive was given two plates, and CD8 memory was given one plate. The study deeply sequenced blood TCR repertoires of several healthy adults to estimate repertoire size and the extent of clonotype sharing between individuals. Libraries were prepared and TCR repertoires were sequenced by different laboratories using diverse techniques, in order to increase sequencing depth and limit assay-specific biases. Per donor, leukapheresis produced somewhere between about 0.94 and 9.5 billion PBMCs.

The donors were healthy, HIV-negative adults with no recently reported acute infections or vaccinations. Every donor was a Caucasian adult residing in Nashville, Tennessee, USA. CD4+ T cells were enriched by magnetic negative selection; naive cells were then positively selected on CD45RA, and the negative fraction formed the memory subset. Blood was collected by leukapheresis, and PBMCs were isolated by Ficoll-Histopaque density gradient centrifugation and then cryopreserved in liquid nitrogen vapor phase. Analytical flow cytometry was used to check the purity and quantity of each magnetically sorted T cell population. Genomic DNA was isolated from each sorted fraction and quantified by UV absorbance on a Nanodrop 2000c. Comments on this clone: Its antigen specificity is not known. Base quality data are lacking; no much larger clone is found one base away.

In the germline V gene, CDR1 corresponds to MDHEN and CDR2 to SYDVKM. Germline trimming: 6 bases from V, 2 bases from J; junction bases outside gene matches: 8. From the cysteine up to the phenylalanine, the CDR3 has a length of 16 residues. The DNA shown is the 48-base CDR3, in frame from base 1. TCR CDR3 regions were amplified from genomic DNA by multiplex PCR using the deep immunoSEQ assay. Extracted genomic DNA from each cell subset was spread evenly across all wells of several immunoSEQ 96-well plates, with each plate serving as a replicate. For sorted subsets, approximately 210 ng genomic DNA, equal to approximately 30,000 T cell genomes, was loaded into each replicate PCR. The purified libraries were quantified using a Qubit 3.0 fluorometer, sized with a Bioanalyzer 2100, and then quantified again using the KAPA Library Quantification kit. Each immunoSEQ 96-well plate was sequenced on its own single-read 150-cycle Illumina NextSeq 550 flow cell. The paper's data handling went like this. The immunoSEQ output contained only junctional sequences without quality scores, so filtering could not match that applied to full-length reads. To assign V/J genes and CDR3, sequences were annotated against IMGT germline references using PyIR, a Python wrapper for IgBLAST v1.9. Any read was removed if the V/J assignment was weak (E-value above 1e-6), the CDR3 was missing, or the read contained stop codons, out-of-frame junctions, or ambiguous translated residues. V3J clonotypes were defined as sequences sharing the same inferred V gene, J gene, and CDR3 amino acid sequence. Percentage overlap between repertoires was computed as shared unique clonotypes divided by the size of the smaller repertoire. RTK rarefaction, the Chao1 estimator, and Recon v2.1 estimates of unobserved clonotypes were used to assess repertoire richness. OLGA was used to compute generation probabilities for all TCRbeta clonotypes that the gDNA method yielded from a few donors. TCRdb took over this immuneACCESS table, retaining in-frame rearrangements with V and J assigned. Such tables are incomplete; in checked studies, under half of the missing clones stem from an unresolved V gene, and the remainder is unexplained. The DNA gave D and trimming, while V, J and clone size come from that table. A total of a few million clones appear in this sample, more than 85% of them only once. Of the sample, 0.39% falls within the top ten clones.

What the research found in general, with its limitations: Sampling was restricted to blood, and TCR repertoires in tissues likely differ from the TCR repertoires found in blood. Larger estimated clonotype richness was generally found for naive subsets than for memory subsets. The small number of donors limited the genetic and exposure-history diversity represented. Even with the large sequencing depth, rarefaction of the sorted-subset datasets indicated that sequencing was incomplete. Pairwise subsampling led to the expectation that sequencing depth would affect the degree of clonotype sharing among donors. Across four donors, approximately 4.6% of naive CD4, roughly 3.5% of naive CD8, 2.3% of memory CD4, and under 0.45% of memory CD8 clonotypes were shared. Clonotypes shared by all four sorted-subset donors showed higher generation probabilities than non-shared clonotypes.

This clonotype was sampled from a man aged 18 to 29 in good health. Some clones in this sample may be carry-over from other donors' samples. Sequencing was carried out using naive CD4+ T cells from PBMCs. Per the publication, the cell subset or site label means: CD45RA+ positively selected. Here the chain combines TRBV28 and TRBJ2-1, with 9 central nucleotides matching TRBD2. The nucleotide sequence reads TGTGCCAGCAGCTCCCATAGCGGGAGAACCTACAATGAGCAGTTCTTC. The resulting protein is CASSSHSGRTYNEQFF.